These 28 T cell receptor beta chains originate from one sample sequenced in a study of metastatic and nonmetastatic thyroid tumors. No patient received treatment before thyroid surgery. TCRdb reassembled clones from the PCR reads with MiXCR. In the table there are about 85,000 clones, around 7.8% of which are singletons. Specimen: blood. Every receptor here comes from a female donor with papillary thyroid cancer or a benign thyroid nodule (not recorded which). Some clones in this sample may be carry-over from other donors' samples.

At least ten counts were recorded for this clone. The chain uses TRBV11-1 and TRBJ2-7, with D hard to call. Per germline, CDR1 SGHAT and CDR2 FQDESV (reference sequence). The V end was cut by 0 bases, the J end by 5 bases, with 17 bases between. The CDR3 extends over 16 amino acids. CDR3 sequence reads: CASSLANPLRKNEQYF. The CDR3 DNA follows: TGTGCCAGCAGCTTAGCGAACCCTCTTAGGAAGAACGAGCAGTACTTC.

Ten or more counts support this clone. The rearrangement links TRBV11-2 to TRBJ2-7; D is perhaps TRBD2 (7 bases). The V and J ends lost 4 bases and 7 bases respectively, with 17 bases between them. This CDR3 is 14 amino acids long. Germline loops: CDR1 SGHAT, CDR2 FQNNGV. This CDR3 reads CASSSEGGLKEQYF. In DNA form, the CDR3 reads TGTGCCAGCAGCTCCGAGGGGGGGCTGAAAGAGCAGTACTTC.

This clone was seen repeatedly, ten times or more. This chain joins TRBV11-2 and TRBJ2-2; D not certain. The CDR3 runs to 13 residues. From germline, CDR1 is SGHAT and CDR2 FQNNGV. V gave up 5 bases and J gave up 6 bases, with 10 bases separating them. CDR3 sequence: CASSPRKPGELFF. In DNA, the CDR3 is TGTGCCAGCAGCCCTAGGAAACCCGGGGAGCTGTTTTTT.

Many counts were recorded for this clone. This sequence joins TRBV19 and TRBJ1-6, with D uncertain. This CDR3 has 14 residues. CDR1 is LNHDA, CDR2 SQIVND, per germline (reference sequence). V was trimmed by 5 bases and J by 9 bases, leaving 14 bases between them. The CDR3: CASSHLGSVSPLHF. The CDR3 coding sequence is TGTGCCAGTAGTCATCTTGGCAGTGTTTCACCCCTCCACTTT.

This clone occurred many times. The rearrangement links TRBV19 to TRBJ2-3; 13 bases map to TRBD2. Germline CDR1 reads LNHDA; CDR2 reads SQIVND (reference sequence). The CDR3 totals 17 residues. The J segment lost 3 bases and the V segment lost 6 bases, leaving 9 bases of the junction unmatched. The CDR3, as DNA: TGTGCCAGTAGGACTAGCGGGGGGCTCCCTAATACAGATACGCAGTATTTT. Its translation: CASRTSGGLPNTDTQYF. Full variable domain (rest looked up from reference TRBV19 and TRBJ2-3): DGGITQSPKYLFRKEGQNVTLSCEQNLNHDAMYWYRQDPGQGLRLIYYSQIVNDFQKGDIAEGYSVSREKKESFPLTVTSAQKNPTAFYLCASRTSGGLPNTDTQYFGPGTRLTVL.

This clone showed up many times. V is TRBV27 and J is TRBJ2-3, with 13 bases aligning to TRBD2. CDR1 is MNHEY and CDR2 is SMNVEV in the germline V gene (reference sequence). The CDR3 runs 16 residues. The V and J ends lost 2 bases and 1 base, in that order; junction bases with no gene match: 0. DNA of the CDR3: TGTGCCAGCAGTTTAGGACTAGCGGGGGGCACAGATACGCAGTATTTT. Its translation: CASSLGLAGGTDTQYF.

This clone was counted many times. This chain links TRBV12-5 with TRBJ1-5; D is undetermined. V lost 3 bases and J lost 1, with 13 bases in between. This CDR3 is 16 amino acids long. Germline V gene sequence: CDR1 LGHNT, CDR2 FRNRAP. The CDR3 protein is CASGLSDLGSNQPQHF. The CDR3 DNA follows: TGTGCTAGTGGTTTAAGTGACCTGGGGAGCAATCAGCCCCAGCATTTT.

The chain has TRBV24-1 and TRBJ2-6; TRBD2 aligns across 12 bases. After removal of 8 bases from V and 3 bases from J, the junction contained 16 bases not matched to a gene. Germline lookup yields CDR1 KGHDR and CDR2 SFDVKD. The CDR3 totals 20 residues. CDR3 region: CATKSPLAGGPRVGANVLTF. The CDR3 nucleotides are TGTGCCACCAAGTCCCCCCTAGCGGGGGGGCCCAGAGTTGGGGCCAACGTCCTGACTTTC.

This clone was picked up many times. The chain joins TRBV7-2 to TRBJ2-7; D remains ambiguous. V was shortened by 0 bases and J by 7 bases, with 7 bases between the two germline ends. The CDR3 is made up of 12 amino acids. Germline CDR1 and CDR2: SGHTA and FQGNSA. The CDR3, as DNA: TGTGCCAGCAGCTTAGCTTCGTTGGAGCAGTACTTC. It codes for CASSLASLEQYF.

This clone is a singleton in its sample. The rearrangement links TRBV12-3 or TRBV12-4 to TRBJ1-2; no firm D call. V lost 6 bases, J lost 8 bases, and 16 bases lay in between. The CDR3 length is 13 residues. As DNA, the CDR3 is TGTGCCAGCAGCCGACTAGTACATCGCGGCTACACCTTC. Translated: CASSRLVHRGYTF.

At least ten counts were recorded for this clone. This sample also contains other DNA sequences that code for the same CDR3. CDR3 region: CASSPHGSYYGYTF. CDR3 nucleotides: TGTGCCAGCAGTCCTCATGGGAGCTACTATGGCTACACCTTC. The V gene is TRBV12-3 or TRBV12-4, the J gene TRBJ1-2; D is uncertain. The CDR3 extends over 14 amino acids. V lost 5 bases, J lost 3 bases, and 13 bases lay in between.

This clone was detected only a few times. Relative to the germline gene, one junction end is altered; a read error may explain this. This sequence joins TRBV19 and TRBJ2-1, with TRBD2 identical over 12 bases. Germline CDR1 and CDR2: LNHDA and SQIVND (reference sequence). The CDR3 totals 15 residues. CDR3: CASSMGLAGYNERFF. In nucleotides, the CDR3 is TGTGCCAGTAGTATGGGACTAGCGGGCTACAATGAGCGGTTCTTC.

Turning to this clone: Because it lacks the conserved phenylalanine or tryptophan at the end, this CDR3 is likely a read error. This chain joins TRBV5-1 and TRBJ2-2; 12 bases are shared with TRBD2. This CDR3 spans 16 amino acids. Germline-derived CDR1 and CDR2 are SGHRS and YFSETQ. With 4 bases clipped from V and 3 bases from J, the junction kept 4 bases outside the gene matches. The CDR3 nucleotides read TGCGCCAGCAGCCAACTAGCGGGGGGCCACACCGGGGAGCTGTTTCTT. Translation gives CASSQLAGGHTGELFL.

The table lists this clone with many counts. The genes are TRBV5-1 and TRBJ1-1; 10 nucleotides agree with TRBD1. V was pared by 4 bases and J by 11 bases, with 8 bases of the junction left unmatched. Germline assignment: CDR1 SGHRS and CDR2 YFSETQ. The CDR3 is made up of 13 amino acids. Here the CDR3 reads CASSLRQGAVAFF. CDR3 nucleotides: TGCGCCAGCAGCCTTAGACAGGGGGCCGTTGCTTTCTTT. Supplemented by reference TRBV5-1 and TRBJ1-1, the full variable domain reads KAGVTQTPRYLIKTRGQQVTLSCSPISGHRSVSWYQQTPGQGLQFLFEYFSETQRNKGNFPGRFSGRQFSNSRSEMNVSTLELGDSALYLCASSLRQGAVAFFGQGTRLTVV.

This clone was counted at least ten times. This chain links TRBV2 with TRBJ2-5; 9 nucleotides match TRBD1. V lost 6 bases, J lost 10 bases, and 9 bases stayed unmatched. CDR1 and CDR2 from the germline V gene are SNHLY and FYNNEI. The CDR3 loop spans 13 amino acids. The CDR3, as DNA: TGTGCCAGCAGGGGTGACAGGGGGTATGGCCAGTACTTC. Protein sequence: CASRGDRGYGQYF.

This clone came up many times. The chain couples TRBV3-1 to TRBJ1-1, with D possibly being TRBD1 (6 bases). Germline loops: CDR1 LGHDT, CDR2 YNNKEL (reference sequence). CDR3 length: 14 amino acids. The V end was cut by 2 bases, the J end by 2 bases, with 9 bases between. Here the CDR3 reads CASSQRGTNTEAFF. CDR3 DNA sequence: TGTGCCAGCAGCCAAAGGGGGACCAACACTGAAGCTTTCTTT.

In the case of this clone: At one end, the junction sequence differs from germline, possibly due to a read error. The V and J genes are TRBV5-5 and TRBJ1-1; D call uncertain. The CDR3 contains 11 residues. Per germline, CDR1 SGHKS and CDR2 YYEKEE (reference sequence). CDR3 protein: CASSLYTEALF. In DNA, the CDR3 is TGTGCCAGCAGCTTGTATACTGAAGCTCTCTTT.

Points on this clone: The conserved phenylalanine or tryptophan normally closing the CDR3 is absent here, so this likely arose from a read error. This CDR3 reads CASSFPGGYGYTL. The CDR3 region has the DNA TGTGCCAGCAGTTTCCCAGGGGGGTATGGCTACACCCTC. The chain uses TRBV28 and TRBJ1-2; TRBD1 matches at 7 bases. In germline, CDR1 is MDHEN, CDR2 SYDVKM. J lost 5 bases, V lost 3 bases, and 3 bases had no gene match. The CDR3 extends over 13 amino acids.

To note about this clone: A read error may explain this, as a much larger clone is one base away. The chain is built from TRBV2 and TRBJ1-1, with D possibly TRBD1 on 5 matching bases. Germline CDR1 reads SNHLY; CDR2 reads FYNNEI. The CDR3 covers 14 residues. In nucleotides, the CDR3 is TGTACCAGTAGCGGGACGCTCTTGAACACTGAAGCTTTCTTT. This gives the protein CTSSGTLLNTEAFF.

This clone was seen ten or more times. This chain links TRBV5-1 with TRBJ2-3; TRBD2 might be the D (7 bases). Deletions cut 5 bases from V and 7 bases from J, with 17 bases between. This CDR3 has 14 residues. Germline loops: CDR1 SGHRS, CDR2 YFSETQ. For the CDR3, the DNA is TGCGCCAGCAGGGGGGGGCACCCTTATTATACGCAGTATTTT. Encoded protein: CASRGGHPYYTQYF. The full variable domain, its missing parts supplied by reference TRBV5-1 and TRBJ2-3, is KAGVTQTPRYLIKTRGQQVTLSCSPISGHRSVSWYQQTPGQGLQFLFEYFSETQRNKGNFPGRFSGRQFSNSRSEMNVSTLELGDSALYLCASRGGHPYYTQYFGPGTRLTVL.

This chain joins TRBV28 and TRBJ1-2; a weak D match, TRBD1 (5 bases). V was pared by 6 bases and J by 4 bases, with 12 bases between. The germline V gene encodes CDR1 MDHEN and CDR2 SYDVKM. The CDR3 runs 13 residues. DNA of the CDR3: TGTGCCAGCAGCCTAGGGACGGTCTATGGCTACACCTTC. Its protein product is CASSLGTVYGYTF.

This clone was counted many times. The chain has TRBV29-1 and TRBJ1-3; perhaps TRBD1 as D (5 bases). Trimming stripped 3 bases from V and 2 bases from J, with 8 bases between. The germline V gene has CDR1 SQVTM and CDR2 ANQGSEA. This CDR3 region has 13 residues. For the CDR3, the DNA is TGCAGCGTTGAGCCCAGGGCTGGAAACACCATATATTTT. This codes for CSVEPRAGNTIYF.

This clone was observed a few times. A much more abundant neighbour one base away suggests this may be a read error. The chain has TRBV2 and TRBJ1-4; D is undetermined. Trimming removed 10 bases from V and 7 bases from J, with 22 bases in between. The germline gives CDR1 SNHLY, CDR2 FYNNEI. This CDR3 is built from 15 residues. CDR3 sequence: CAISLRRGQAEKLFF. CDR3 bases: TGTGCCATCAGCCTGCGGCGGGGTCAGGCTGAAAAACTGTTTTTT.

This clone was seen at least ten times. This chain connects TRBV6-1 to TRBJ2-1; TRBD2 matches at 7 bases. V lost 3 bases and J lost 0; bases outside the gene matches: 5. The CDR3 extends over 16 amino acids. Germline V lookup: CDR1 MNHNS, CDR2 SASEGT. CDR3: CASSDWRGSSYNEQFF. The CDR3 nucleotides are TGTGCCAGCAGTGACTGGCGGGGGAGCTCCTACAATGAGCAGTTCTTC.

The table lists this clone with a few counts. A clone one base away is much larger, so this may be a read error. This chain links TRBV20-1 with TRBJ2-1, with D possibly being TRBD1 (6 bases). This CDR3 comprises 14 residues. The V end was cut by 6 bases, the J end by 5 bases, with 17 bases between. The germline V gene has CDR1 DFQATT and CDR2 SNEGSKA (reference sequence). CDR3 amino acids: CSAKGTGTHNEQFF. The CDR3 DNA follows: TGCAGTGCCAAAGGTACCGGGACACACAATGAGCAGTTCTTC.

This chain joins TRBV12-3 or TRBV12-4 and TRBJ2-7; 9 nucleotides line up with TRBD1. V was pared by 5 bases and J by 3 bases, with 8 bases of the junction left unmatched. This CDR3 region has 15 residues. This CDR3 reads CASSPGQGLVYEQYF. CDR3 bases: TGTGCCAGCAGTCCCGGACAGGGGTTAGTCTACGAGCAGTACTTC.

The chain employs TRBV18 and TRBJ1-1; no firm D call. Deletions cut 5 bases from V and 1 base from J, with 8 bases between. The CDR3 spans 13 residues. Per germline, CDR1 KGHSH and CDR2 LQKENI. The CDR3 sequence: CASSSDENTEAFF. The CDR3 nucleotides read TGTGCCAGCTCATCGGACGAGAACACTGAAGCTTTCTTT.

At least ten counts were recorded for this clone. The chain combines TRBV4-2 with TRBJ2-1, with 11 nucleotides matching TRBD1. V was clipped by 4 bases and J by 2 bases; unmatched bases: 16. The length of the CDR3 is 20 residues. From germline, CDR1 is LGHNA and CDR2 YNFKEQ. The CDR3 DNA reads TGTGCCAGCAGCCGAACAGGACAGGGGGCGCGAGTACGCCCCTACAATGAGCAGTTCTTC. It yields the protein CASSRTGQGARVRPYNEQFF.